A single sample is the source of the 8 T cell receptor beta chains below, sequenced in a study of PD-L1 blockade in urothelial cancer. This table comes from immunoSEQ multiplex PCR, and its TCRdb copy is limited to in-frame clones, with some not included. The sample holds 87,000 or so clones, 65% to 85% seen once. The time point denotes: pretreatment peripheral blood. The sample was PBMCs, taken around atezolizumab (anti-PD-L1) treatment. These TCRs come from a man aged 55 to 70 with urothelial cancer.

This clone was seen a single time. CDR3 in amino acids: CAWSQLAGGNTQYF. The CDR3 coding sequence is TGTGCCTGGAGTCAACTAGCGGGGGGAAATACGCAGTATTTT. This rearrangement joins TRBV30 to TRBJ2-3, with 12 bases fitting TRBD2. Germline CDR1 and CDR2: GTSNPN and SVGIG (reference sequence). The CDR3 consists of 14 residues. The V and J ends lost 2 bases and 7 bases, in that order; junction bases with no gene match: 4.

V and J are TRBV5-1 and TRBJ2-3, with D tentatively TRBD1 (7 bases). Germline CDR1 reads SGHRS; CDR2 reads YFSETQ. The CDR3 contains 14 residues. V was cut by 4 bases and J by 3 bases, with 12 bases left in between. The CDR3 spells CASSTAGGTDTQYF. The CDR3 bases are TGCGCCAGCAGCACCGCAGGGGGGACAGATACGCAGTATTTT. Full variable domain (missing parts from reference TRBV5-1 and TRBJ2-3): KAGVTQTPRYLIKTRGQQVTLSCSPISGHRSVSWYQQTPGQGLQFLFEYFSETQRNKGNFPGRFSGRQFSNSRSEMNVSTLELGDSALYLCASSTAGGTDTQYFGPGTRLTVL.

A single count supports this clone. This chain uses TRBV7-9 with TRBJ1-5; D is uncertain. This CDR3 is 15 amino acids long. Trimming removed 1 base at V and 0 bases at J, with 7 bases between. Looked up from germline, CDR1 is SEHNR and CDR2 is FQNEAQ (reference sequence). CDR3 DNA: TGTGCCAGCAGCTTAGGGCACAATAGCAATCAGCCCCAGCATTTT. Translation: CASSLGHNSNQPQHF.

V and J are TRBV5-1 and TRBJ2-5, with a weak D call TRBD2 (5 bases). V was shortened by 4 bases and J by 2 bases, with 15 bases between the two germline ends. Germline V gives CDR1 SGHRS, CDR2 YFSETQ. The CDR3 is 15 amino acids. CDR3 residues: CASSPGLREQETQYF. The DNA for the CDR3 is TGCGCCAGCAGCCCGGGATTGCGAGAGCAAGAGACCCAGTACTTC.

The chain links TRBV5-1 to TRBJ2-7; maybe TRBD2 (6 bases). This CDR3 spans 16 amino acids. The V and J ends lost 4 bases and 2 bases respectively, with 19 bases between them. The germline CDR1 and CDR2 sequences are SGHRS and YFSETQ. This CDR3 is CASSAGSGVTTYEQYF. For the CDR3, the DNA is TGCGCCAGCAGCGCGGGGAGTGGGGTGACTACCTACGAGCAGTACTTC.

The J gene is TRBJ1-2, the V gene TRBV2, with D perhaps TRBD1 (6 bases). This CDR3 comprises 14 residues. V dropped 8 bases and J dropped 3 bases, with 16 bases sitting between them. CDR1 is SNHLY and CDR2 is FYNNEI in the germline V gene. The CDR3 loop reads CASQWGGRDYGYTF. CDR3 sequence (DNA): TGTGCCAGCCAATGGGGGGGGCGCGACTATGGCTACACCTTC.

This chain connects TRBV7-9 to TRBJ1-5; the D is unclear. Germline V gives CDR1 SEHNR, CDR2 FQNEAQ (reference sequence). The CDR3 has 18 amino acids. Trimming took off 5 bases at V and 5 bases at J, with 25 bases between the two ends. CDR3 loop: CASSAGPRYGGGDQPQHF. CDR3 in DNA: TGTGCCAGCAGCGCCGGGCCCCGATACGGAGGTGGGGATCAGCCCCAGCATTTT.

The V call is TRBV7-2, the J call TRBJ2-3, with 11 bases lining up with TRBD2. The CDR3 sequence is 17 residues long. The trim removed 5 bases at V and 1 base at J, leaving 8 bases unmatched. In germline, CDR1 is SGHTA, CDR2 FQGNSA. CDR3 sequence (DNA): TGTGCCAGCAGCCCTCCCGGACTAGCGGGCGGCACAGATACGCAGTATTTT. Protein product: CASSPPGLAGGTDTQYF.